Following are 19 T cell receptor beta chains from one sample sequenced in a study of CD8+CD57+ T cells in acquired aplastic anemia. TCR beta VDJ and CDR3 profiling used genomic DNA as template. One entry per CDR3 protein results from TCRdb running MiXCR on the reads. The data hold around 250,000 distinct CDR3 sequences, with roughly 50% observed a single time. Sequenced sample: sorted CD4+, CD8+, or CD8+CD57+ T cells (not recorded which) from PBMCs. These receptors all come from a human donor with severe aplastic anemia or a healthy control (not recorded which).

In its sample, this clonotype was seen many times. In DNA, the CDR3 is TGTGCCAGCAGCTTAAGCACAGGCAACTATGGCTACACCTTC. It is translated as CASSLSTGNYGYTF. The chain combines TRBV11-2 with TRBJ1-2; D perhaps matches TRBD1 (5 bases). Trimming took off 2 bases at V and 2 bases at J, with 9 bases between the two ends. Germline V gene sequence: CDR1 SGHAT, CDR2 FQNNGV. The CDR3 length is 14 residues.

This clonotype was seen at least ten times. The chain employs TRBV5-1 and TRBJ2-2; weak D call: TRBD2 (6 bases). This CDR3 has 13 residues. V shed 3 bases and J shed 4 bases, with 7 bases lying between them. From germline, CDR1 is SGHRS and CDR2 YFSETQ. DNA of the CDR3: TGCGCCAGCAGCTCGGGAGTCACCGGGGAGCTGTTTTTT. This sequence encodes CASSSGVTGELFF.

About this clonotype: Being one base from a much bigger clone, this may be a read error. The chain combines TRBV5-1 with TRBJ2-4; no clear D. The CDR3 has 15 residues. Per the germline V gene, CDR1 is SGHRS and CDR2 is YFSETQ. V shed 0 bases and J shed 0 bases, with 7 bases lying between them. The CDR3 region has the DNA TGCGCCAGCAGCTTGGGGATGGCAGCCAAAAACATTCAGTACTTC. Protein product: CASSLGMAAKNIQYF.

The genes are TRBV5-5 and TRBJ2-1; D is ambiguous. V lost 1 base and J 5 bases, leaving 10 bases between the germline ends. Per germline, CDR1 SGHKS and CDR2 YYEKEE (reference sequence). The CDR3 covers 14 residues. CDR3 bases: TGTGCCAGCAGCTTGCTTCCCATAGACAATGAGCAGTTCTTC. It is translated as CASSLLPIDNEQFF.

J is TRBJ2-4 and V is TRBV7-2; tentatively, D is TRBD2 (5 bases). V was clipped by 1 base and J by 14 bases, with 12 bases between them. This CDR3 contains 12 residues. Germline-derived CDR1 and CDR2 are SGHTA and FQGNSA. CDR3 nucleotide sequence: TGTGCCAGCAGCTTAGGGTTCGGACTGGAGTACTTC. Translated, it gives CASSLGFGLEYF. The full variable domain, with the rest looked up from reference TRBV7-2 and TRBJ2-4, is GAGVSQSPSNKVTEKGKDVELRCDPISGHTALYWYRQSLGQGLEFLIYFQGNSAPDKSGLPSDRFSAERTGGSVSTLTIQRTQQEDSAVYLCASSLGFGLEYFGAGTRLSVL.

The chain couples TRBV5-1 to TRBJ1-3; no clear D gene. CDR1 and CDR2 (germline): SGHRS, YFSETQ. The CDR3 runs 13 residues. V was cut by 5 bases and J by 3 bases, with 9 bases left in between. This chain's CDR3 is CASSLGNGNTIYF. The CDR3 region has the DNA TGCGCCAGCAGTTTAGGGAATGGAAACACCATATATTTT.

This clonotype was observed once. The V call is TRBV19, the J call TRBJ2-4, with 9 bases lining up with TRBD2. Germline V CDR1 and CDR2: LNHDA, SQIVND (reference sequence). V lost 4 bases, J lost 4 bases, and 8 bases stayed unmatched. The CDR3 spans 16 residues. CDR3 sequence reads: CASSTRLAVTKNIQYF. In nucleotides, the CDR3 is TGTGCCAGTAGTACACGACTAGCGGTGACTAAAAACATTCAGTACTTC.

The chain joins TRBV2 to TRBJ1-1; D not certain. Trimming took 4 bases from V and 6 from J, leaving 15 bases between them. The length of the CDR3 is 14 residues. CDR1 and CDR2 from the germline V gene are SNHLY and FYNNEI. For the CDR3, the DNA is TGTGCCAGCAGTGGACAATCCCCGGTAGCTGAAGCTTTCTTT. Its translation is CASSGQSPVAEAFF.

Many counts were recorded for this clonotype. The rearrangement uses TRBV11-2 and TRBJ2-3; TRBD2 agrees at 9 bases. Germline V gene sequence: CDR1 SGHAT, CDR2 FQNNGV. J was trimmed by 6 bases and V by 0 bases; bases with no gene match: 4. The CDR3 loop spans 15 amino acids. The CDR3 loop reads CASSLDLAGRDTQYF. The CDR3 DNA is TGTGCCAGCAGCTTAGATCTAGCGGGGCGGGATACGCAGTATTTT.

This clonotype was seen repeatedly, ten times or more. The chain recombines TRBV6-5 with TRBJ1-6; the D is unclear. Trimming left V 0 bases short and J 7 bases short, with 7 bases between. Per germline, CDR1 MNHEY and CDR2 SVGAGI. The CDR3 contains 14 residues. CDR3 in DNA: TGTGCCAGCAGTTACTCGGGGTTGAATTCACCCCTCCACTTT. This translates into CASSYSGLNSPLHF.

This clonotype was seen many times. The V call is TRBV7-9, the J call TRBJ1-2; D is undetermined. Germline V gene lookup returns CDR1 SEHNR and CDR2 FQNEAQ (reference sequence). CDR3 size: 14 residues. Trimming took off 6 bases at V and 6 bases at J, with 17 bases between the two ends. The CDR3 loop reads CASRSSGVLDGYTF. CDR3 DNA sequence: TGTGCCAGCAGGTCCAGCGGGGTCCTGGATGGCTACACCTTC.

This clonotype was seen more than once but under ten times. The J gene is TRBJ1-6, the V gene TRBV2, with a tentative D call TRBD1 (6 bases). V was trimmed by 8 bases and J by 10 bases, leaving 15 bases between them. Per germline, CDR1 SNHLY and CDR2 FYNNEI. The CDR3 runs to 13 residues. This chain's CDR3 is CASRSNRESPLHF. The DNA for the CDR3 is TGTGCCAGCCGATCCAACAGGGAATCACCCCTCCACTTT.

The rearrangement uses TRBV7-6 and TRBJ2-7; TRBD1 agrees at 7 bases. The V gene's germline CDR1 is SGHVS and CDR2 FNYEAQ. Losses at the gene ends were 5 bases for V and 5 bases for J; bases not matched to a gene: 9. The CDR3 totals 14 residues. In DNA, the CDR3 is TGTGCCAGCAGCGCCACCCCCGGGACAGACGAGCAGTACTTC. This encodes CASSATPGTDEQYF.

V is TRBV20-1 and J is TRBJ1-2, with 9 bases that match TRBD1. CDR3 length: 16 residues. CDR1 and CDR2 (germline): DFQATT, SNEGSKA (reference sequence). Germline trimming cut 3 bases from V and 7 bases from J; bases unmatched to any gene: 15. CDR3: CSASPNWDRALGGYTF. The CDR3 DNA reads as TGCAGTGCTAGCCCAAACTGGGACAGGGCATTGGGTGGCTACACCTTC.

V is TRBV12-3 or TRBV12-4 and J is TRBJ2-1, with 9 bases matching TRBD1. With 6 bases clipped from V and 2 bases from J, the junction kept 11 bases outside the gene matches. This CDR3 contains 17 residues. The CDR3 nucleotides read TGTGCCAGCAGCCCAACGAAGGGGGACAGGGCCTACAATGAGCAGTTCTTC. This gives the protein CASSPTKGDRAYNEQFF.

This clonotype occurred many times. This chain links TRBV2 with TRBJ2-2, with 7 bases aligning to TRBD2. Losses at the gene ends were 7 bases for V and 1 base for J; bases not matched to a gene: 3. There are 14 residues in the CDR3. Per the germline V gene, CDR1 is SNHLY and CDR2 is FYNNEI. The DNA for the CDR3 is TGTGCCAGCAAAAGCGGGGTGAACACCGGGGAGCTGTTTTTT. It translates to CASKSGVNTGELFF.

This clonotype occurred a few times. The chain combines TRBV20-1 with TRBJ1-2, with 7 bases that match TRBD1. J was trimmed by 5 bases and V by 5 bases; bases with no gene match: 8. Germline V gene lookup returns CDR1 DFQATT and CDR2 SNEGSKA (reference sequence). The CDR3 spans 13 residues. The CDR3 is CSALRAGGYGYTF. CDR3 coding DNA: TGCAGTGCTCTACGGGCAGGGGGGTATGGCTACACCTTC.

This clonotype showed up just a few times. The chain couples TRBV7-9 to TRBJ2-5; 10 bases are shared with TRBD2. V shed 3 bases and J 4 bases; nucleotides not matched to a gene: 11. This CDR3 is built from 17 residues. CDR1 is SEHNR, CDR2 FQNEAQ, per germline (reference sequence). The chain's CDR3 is CASSFKMLAGEGETQYF. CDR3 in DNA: TGTGCCAGCAGCTTTAAGATGCTAGCGGGGGAAGGAGAGACCCAGTACTTC. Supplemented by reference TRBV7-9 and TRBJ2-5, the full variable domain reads DTGVSQNPRHKITKRGQNVTFRCDPISEHNRLYWYRQTLGQGPEFLTYFQNEAQLEKSRLLSDRFSAERPKGSFSTLEIQRTEQGDSAMYLCASSFKMLAGEGETQYFGPGTRLLVL.

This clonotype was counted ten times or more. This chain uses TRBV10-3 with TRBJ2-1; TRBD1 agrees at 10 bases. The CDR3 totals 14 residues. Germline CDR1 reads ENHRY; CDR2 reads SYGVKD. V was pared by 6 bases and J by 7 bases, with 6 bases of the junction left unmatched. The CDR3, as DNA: TGTGCCATCAGCGACAGGGGGCGCTGGAATGAGCAGTTCTTC. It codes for CAISDRGRWNEQFF.